The present TCR beta chain was sequenced within a study of neurological immune-mediated disorders. At least ten counts were recorded for this clonotype. Its antigen is undetermined. Overall study results and limits: Neither clinical nor MRI features showed any association with the multiple sclerosis repertoire cluster, and the authors stated that larger cohorts are needed.

Each CDR3 protein gets one entry after TCRdb re-called the 5' RACE reads with MiXCR. The sample has over 50,000 distinct CDR3 sequences; about 3.7% are singletons. Stored at -80 C, 2 million PBMCs were the source of the unsorted libraries. Germline CDR1 LGHNA, CDR2 YNFKEQ. CDR3 length: 18 residues. V was cut by 0 bases and J by 2 bases, with 14 bases left in between. The source is a middle-aged man with multiple sclerosis. Input material: PBMCs. V usage is TRBV4-2 and J usage is TRBJ2-6; D call uncertain. This CDR3 is CASSQEGFWAPGANVLTF. Here the CDR3 DNA reads TGTGCCAGCAGCCAAGAAGGCTTTTGGGCTCCTGGGGCCAACGTCCTGACTTTC.